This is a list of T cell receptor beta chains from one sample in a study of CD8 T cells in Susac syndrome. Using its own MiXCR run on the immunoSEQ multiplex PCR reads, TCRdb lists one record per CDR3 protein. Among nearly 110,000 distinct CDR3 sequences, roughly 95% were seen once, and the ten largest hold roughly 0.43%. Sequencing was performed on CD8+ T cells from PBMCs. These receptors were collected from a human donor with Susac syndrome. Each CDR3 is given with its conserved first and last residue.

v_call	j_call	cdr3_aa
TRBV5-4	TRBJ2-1	CASSSRTGRGF
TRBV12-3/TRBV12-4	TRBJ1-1	CASSLGAGAFF
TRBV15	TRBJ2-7	CATSGVEQPYEQYF
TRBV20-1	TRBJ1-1	CSVEENTEAFF
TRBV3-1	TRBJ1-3	CASSQASMSGNTIYF
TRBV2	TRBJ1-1	CASSETWDTEAFF
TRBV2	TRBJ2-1	CASSENKHNEQFF
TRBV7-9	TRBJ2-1	CASSLGVASYNEQFF
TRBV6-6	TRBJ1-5	CASSYRTGDNQPQHF
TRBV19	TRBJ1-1	CATKAGPEAFF
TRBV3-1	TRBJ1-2	CASSHAGSNYGYTF
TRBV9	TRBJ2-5	CASSVDSIQETQYF
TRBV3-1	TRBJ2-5	CASSPWSGGAKTQYF
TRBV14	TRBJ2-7	CASSQDVGQLDYEQYF
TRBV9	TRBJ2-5	CASSVPGDPGETQYF
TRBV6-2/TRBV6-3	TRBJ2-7	CASTRRQGNHEQYF
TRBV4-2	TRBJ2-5	CASSQEAGGPLETQYF
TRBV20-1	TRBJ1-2	CSARDLGERDGYTF
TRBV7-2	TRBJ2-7	CASSFPQDPEQYF
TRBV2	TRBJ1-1	CASSGQEAFF
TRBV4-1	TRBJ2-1	CASSQAYEQFF
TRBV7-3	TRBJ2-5	CASSRDVQETQYF
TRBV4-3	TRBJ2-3	CASSQAVSGGLPDTQYF
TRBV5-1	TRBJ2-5	CASSPGGTGIQETQYF
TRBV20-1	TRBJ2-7	CSALDGSSYEQYF